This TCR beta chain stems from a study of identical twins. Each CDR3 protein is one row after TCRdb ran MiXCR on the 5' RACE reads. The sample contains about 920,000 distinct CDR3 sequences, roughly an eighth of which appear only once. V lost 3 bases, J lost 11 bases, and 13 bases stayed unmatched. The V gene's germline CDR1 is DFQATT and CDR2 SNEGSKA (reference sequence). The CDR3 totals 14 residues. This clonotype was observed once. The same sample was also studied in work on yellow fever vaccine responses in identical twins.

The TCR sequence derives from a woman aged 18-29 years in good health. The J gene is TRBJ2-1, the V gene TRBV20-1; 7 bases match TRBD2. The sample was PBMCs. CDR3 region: CSASTSGVGLKQFF. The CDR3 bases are TGCAGTGCTAGCACCTCGGGAGTGGGACTAAAGCAGTTCTTC.